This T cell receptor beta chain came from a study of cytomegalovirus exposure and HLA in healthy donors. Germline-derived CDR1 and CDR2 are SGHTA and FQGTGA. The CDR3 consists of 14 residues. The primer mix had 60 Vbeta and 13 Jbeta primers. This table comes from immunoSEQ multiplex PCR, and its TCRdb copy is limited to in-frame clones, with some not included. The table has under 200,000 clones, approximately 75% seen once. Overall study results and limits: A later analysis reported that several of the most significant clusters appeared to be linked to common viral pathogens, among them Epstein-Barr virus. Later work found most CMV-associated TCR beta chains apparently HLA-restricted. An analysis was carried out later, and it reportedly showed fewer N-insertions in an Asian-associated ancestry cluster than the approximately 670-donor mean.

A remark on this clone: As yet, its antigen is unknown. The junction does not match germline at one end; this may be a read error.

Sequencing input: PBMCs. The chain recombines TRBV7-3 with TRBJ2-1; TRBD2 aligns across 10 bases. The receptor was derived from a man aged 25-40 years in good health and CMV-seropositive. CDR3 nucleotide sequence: TGTGCCAGCAAACTAGCGGGGAACTACGATGAGCAGTTCTTC. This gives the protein CASKLAGNYDEQFF.